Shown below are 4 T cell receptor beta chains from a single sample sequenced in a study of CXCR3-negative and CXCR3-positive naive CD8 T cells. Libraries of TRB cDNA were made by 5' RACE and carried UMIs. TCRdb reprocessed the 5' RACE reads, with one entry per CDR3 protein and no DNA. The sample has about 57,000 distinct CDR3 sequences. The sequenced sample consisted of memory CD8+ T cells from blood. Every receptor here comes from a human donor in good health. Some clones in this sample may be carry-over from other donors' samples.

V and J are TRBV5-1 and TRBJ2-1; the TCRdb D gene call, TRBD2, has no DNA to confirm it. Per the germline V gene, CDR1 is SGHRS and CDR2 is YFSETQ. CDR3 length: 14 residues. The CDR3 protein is CASSGGLADNEQFF. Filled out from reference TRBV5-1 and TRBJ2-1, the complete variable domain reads KAGVTQTPRYLIKTRGQQVTLSCSPISGHRSVSWYQQTPGQGLQFLFEYFSETQRNKGNFPGRFSGRQFSNSRSEMNVSTLELGDSALYLCASSGGLADNEQFFGPGTRLTVL.

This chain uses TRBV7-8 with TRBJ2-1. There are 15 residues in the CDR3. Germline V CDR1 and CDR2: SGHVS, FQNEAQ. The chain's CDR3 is CASSSETAYYNEQFF.

CDR3 protein: CSVVGIDTQYF. The gene calls are TRBV29-1 and TRBJ2-3. The germline CDR1 and CDR2 sequences are SQVTM and ANQGSEA. The CDR3 is 11 amino acids.

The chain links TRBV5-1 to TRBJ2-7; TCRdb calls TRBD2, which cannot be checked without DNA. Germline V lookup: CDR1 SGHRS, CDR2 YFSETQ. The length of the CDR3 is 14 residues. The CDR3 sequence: CASSLEGGTEEQYF.